The subject of this entry is one T cell receptor beta chain. Its antigen remains unknown. The data were obtained in a study of cytomegalovirus exposure and HLA in healthy donors. General study results and limits: Under in vitro conditions, three CMV-associated chains were confirmed as specific for CMV antigens. When the data were analyzed later, several of the most significant clusters appeared to be linked to common viral pathogens. Reported findings show TCR beta sequences accurately forecast HLA-A and HLA-B alleles in most subjects.

The V gene's germline CDR1 is ENHRY and CDR2 SYGVKD. The CDR3 is 16 residues long. The V gene end was trimmed by 3 bases and the J gene end by 2 bases; junction bases not matched to a gene: 9. PCR primers comprised 60 Vbeta and 13 Jbeta primers. Original processing methods: Unique TCR beta chains numbered approximately 80 million in a later analysis, with about 11 million shared. Only in-frame clones appear in the TCRdb table, and some are missing; sequencing was by immunoSEQ multiplex PCR. The V and J calls and clone size are taken from that table; D and trimming were inferred from the DNA. Of about 130,000 clones in the sample, around 80% were seen once.

Sequencing was performed on PBMCs. This receptor was obtained from a woman between 40 and 55 years old in good health and CMV-seronegative. The rearrangement joins TRBV10-3 to TRBJ1-2; 7 nucleotides align to TRBD1. CDR3 DNA sequence: TGTGCCATCAGTGACCACACAGGGGCCTCGAACTATGGCTACACCTTC. It yields the protein CAISDHTGASNYGYTF.